These 21 T cell receptor beta chains share one sample of origin, sequenced in a study of blood T cell repertoires in COVID-19. The repertoire was sequenced with immunoSEQ multiplex PCR; TCRdb's copy has only in-frame clones and lacks some. The sample includes 300,000 to 450,000 clones, roughly 77% of them seen just once. The sample taken for sequencing was peripheral blood. These receptors were taken from a human donor with acute or convalescent COVID-19. The donor label of this sample is uncertain.

This rearrangement joins TRBV30 to TRBJ2-3; no clear D gene. Germline CDR1 and CDR2: GTSNPN and SVGIG (reference sequence). The CDR3 consists of 15 residues. V was shortened by 0 bases and J by 6 bases, with 16 bases between the two germline ends. CDR3 residues: CAWSVQFATSDTQYF. The CDR3 DNA sequence: TGTGCCTGGAGTGTACAATTCGCCACCTCGGATACGCAGTATTTT. The full variable domain, completed using reference TRBV30 and TRBJ2-3, is SQTIHQWPATLVQPVGSPLSLECTVEGTSNPNLYWYRQAAGRGLQLLFYSVGIGQISSEVPQNLSASRPQDRQFILSSKKLLLSDSGFYLCAWSVQFATSDTQYFGPGTRLTVL.

The CDR3 DNA sequence: TGCGCCAGCAGTGAGTCGGGGACAAGGAACACTGAAGCTTTCTTT. Amino acids: CASSESGTRNTEAFF. The rearrangement uses TRBV10-1 and TRBJ1-1; possibly TRBD1 for D (6 bases). V was cut by 0 bases and J by 1 base, with 9 bases left in between. The CDR3 contains 15 residues. CDR1 is WNHNN and CDR2 is SYGVQD in the germline V gene (reference sequence).

This sequence joins TRBV2 and TRBJ1-3, with TRBD1 matching over 10 bases. Germline V CDR1 and CDR2: SNHLY, FYNNEI. There are 15 residues in the CDR3. The ends lost 3 bases at V and 6 bases at J; junction bases unmatched: 5. The CDR3: CASSDGGTGENTIYF. Here the CDR3 DNA reads TGTGCCAGCAGTGACGGCGGGACAGGGGAAAACACCATATATTTT.

Concerning this clone itself: Sequence at one end of the junction differs from germline and may be a read error. This chain links TRBV4-2 with TRBJ1-2; TRBD1 matches 7 bases. The CDR3 contains 15 residues. CDR1 is LGHNA, CDR2 YNFKEQ, per germline. This CDR3 is CASSQGDRDLYRYTF. The CDR3 coding sequence is TGTGCCAGCAGCCAAGGAGACAGGGATCTCTATCGCTACACCTTC.

This clone was seen more than once but under ten times. The CDR3 nucleotides are TGTGCCAGCAGTTACCAGCGGGGCGGGTCCTACAATGAGCAGTTCTTC. Amino acids: CASSYQRGGSYNEQFF. J is TRBJ2-1 and V is TRBV6-5; TRBD2 agrees at 7 bases. Germline CDR1 and CDR2: MNHEY and SVGAGI. CDR3 size: 16 residues. The J segment lost 1 base and the V segment lost 2 bases, leaving 5 bases of the junction unmatched.

The chain joins TRBV18 to TRBJ2-2; D uncertain. The CDR3 loop spans 17 amino acids. Germline V gives CDR1 KGHSH, CDR2 LQKENI. V was trimmed by 5 bases and J by 2 bases, leaving 18 bases between them. The CDR3 nucleotides read TGTGCCAGCTCAGAAACAGAGCCGACCCTAAACACCGGGGAGCTGTTTTTT. Translating gives CASSETEPTLNTGELFF.

This clone was detected a few times. The chain joins TRBV6-1 to TRBJ2-3; D might be TRBD2 (6 bases). This CDR3 region has 16 residues. CDR1 is MNHNS, CDR2 SASEGT, per germline. Trimming stripped 1 base from V and 2 bases from J, with 13 bases between. This CDR3 is CASSEEDSGATDTQYF. Written as DNA, the CDR3 is TGTGCCAGCAGTGAAGAGGATAGCGGAGCCACAGATACGCAGTATTTT.

This clone has just a few counts. V usage is TRBV28 and J usage is TRBJ1-1; 11 bases agree with TRBD1. Trimming cost V 3 bases and J 6 bases; bases outside gene matches: 9. The CDR3 is 16 amino acids. The germline gives CDR1 MDHEN, CDR2 SYDVKM. CDR3 sequence: CASSFLMPGQGAEAFF. CDR3 bases: TGTGCCAGCAGTTTTTTGATGCCGGGACAGGGGGCTGAAGCTTTCTTT.

The chain links TRBV7-6 to TRBJ2-1; 9 nucleotides match TRBD2. The CDR3 is made up of 14 amino acids. Germline values: CDR1 SGHVS, CDR2 FNYEAQ. V shed 1 base, J shed 13 bases, and the junction held 8 bases outside the gene matches. DNA for the CDR3: TGTGCCAGCAGCTTAGATCTTAAGCGGGAGGATCAGTTCTTC. Protein: CASSLDLKREDQFF. Supplemented by reference TRBV7-6 and TRBJ2-1, the full variable domain reads GAGVSQSPRYKVTKRGQDVALRCDPISGHVSLYWYRQALGQGPEFLTYFNYEAQQDKSGLPNDRFSAERPEGSISTLTIQRTEQRDSAMYRCASSLDLKREDQFFGPGTRLTVL.

The chain is built from TRBV30 and TRBJ1-2; D remains unclear. Germline CDR1 reads GTSNPN; CDR2 reads SVGIG (reference sequence). The CDR3 covers 13 residues. The V gene lost 3 bases and the J gene lost 4 bases, with 12 bases spanning the gap. CDR3 region: CAWRAPAGYGYTF. In nucleotides, the CDR3 is TGTGCCTGGAGGGCCCCAGCAGGCTATGGCTACACCTTC.

The rearrangement joins TRBV3-1 (or the pseudogene TRBV3-2) to TRBJ2-1; no definite D call. The CDR3 has 11 amino acids. Germline V gives CDR1 LGHDT, CDR2 YNNKEL (reference sequence). Trimming removed 4 bases at V and 10 bases at J, with 8 bases between. CDR3 protein: CASSLLQEQFF. The CDR3 nucleotides are TGTGCCAGCAGCCTCCTACAGGAGCAGTTCTTC.

The J gene is TRBJ1-1, the V gene TRBV4-1, with 10 bases lining up with TRBD1. Germline V lookup: CDR1 MGHRA, CDR2 YSYEKL. V dropped 3 bases and J dropped 0; count of bases not matched to a gene: 10. The CDR3 is 18 amino acids. The DNA for the CDR3 is TGCGCCAGCAGCCATTTCCCGGGACAGGGGTTCTTGAACACTGAAGCTTTCTTT. Translated: CASSHFPGQGFLNTEAFF.

J is TRBJ2-1 and V is TRBV7-8; 8 nucleotides agree with TRBD2. V was clipped by 5 bases and J by 7 bases; unmatched bases: 13. Germline V lookup: CDR1 SGHVS, CDR2 FQNEAQ. The CDR3 is 16 amino acids. The CDR3 loop reads CASSRASGRGRNEQFF. The CDR3 region has the DNA TGTGCCAGCAGCCGAGCCAGCGGGAGAGGTAGGAATGAGCAGTTCTTC.

The gene calls are TRBV15 and TRBJ1-1; the match to TRBD1 covers 8 bases. Germline CDR1 reads LNHNV; CDR2 reads YYDKDF (reference sequence). Trimming took 0 bases from V and 7 from J; bases not matched to a gene: 7. This CDR3 is 15 amino acids long. CDR3 in amino acids: CATSRDPGQGGEAFF. The CDR3 DNA reads as TGTGCCACCAGCAGAGATCCAGGACAGGGTGGTGAAGCTTTCTTT.

J is TRBJ2-5 and V is TRBV30; D is undetermined. The CDR3 totals 11 residues. Germline V gene lookup returns CDR1 GTSNPN and CDR2 SVGIG (reference sequence). V lost 6 bases and J 5 bases, leaving 10 bases between the germline ends. This CDR3 is CACSLLETQYF. CDR3 sequence (DNA): TGTGCCTGCTCATTACTCGAGACCCAGTACTTC.

The sample holds a few counts of this clone. The chain combines TRBV7-2 with TRBJ2-1; 8 nucleotides match TRBD2. Trimming at V came to 1 base and at J to 7 bases, leaving 6 bases not matched to a gene. Germline loops: CDR1 SGHTA, CDR2 FQGNSA. The CDR3 runs to 15 residues. CDR3 nucleotide sequence: TGTGCCAGCAGCTTAGACCGGGGGGGGCGGAATGAGCAGTTCTTC. Its translation is CASSLDRGGRNEQFF.

The chain recombines TRBV5-1 with TRBJ1-6; 7 positions match TRBD1. CDR1 and CDR2 (germline): SGHRS, YFSETQ. J was trimmed by 10 bases and V by 0 bases; bases with no gene match: 4. The CDR3 is made up of 14 amino acids. CDR3 sequence (DNA): TGCGCCAGCAGCTTGGGAGGGACAGAATCACCCCTCCACTTT. Its protein product is CASSLGGTESPLHF.

The rearrangement uses TRBV3-1 (or the pseudogene TRBV3-2) and TRBJ2-1; no clear D gene. CDR3 size: 14 residues. V lost 6 bases and J lost 4, with 13 bases in between. Germline values: CDR1 LGHDT, CDR2 YNNKEL (reference sequence). CDR3 sequence reads: CASSPRAAYNEQFF. The CDR3 coding sequence is TGTGCCAGCAGTCCCCGAGCAGCGTACAATGAGCAGTTCTTC.

The rearrangement uses TRBV6-5 and TRBJ1-6; D is ambiguous. The CDR3 runs 14 residues. Per the germline V gene, CDR1 is MNHEY and CDR2 is SVGAGI. V shed 5 bases and J shed 7 bases, with 12 bases lying between them. The CDR3 protein is CASSPDWSNSPLHF. DNA for the CDR3: TGTGCCAGCAGTCCGGACTGGTCCAATTCACCCCTCCACTTT.

The rearrangement joins TRBV4-2 to TRBJ1-1; no reliable D call. Germline loops: CDR1 LGHNA, CDR2 YNFKEQ. With 4 bases removed from V and 5 bases from J, the gap between germline ends came to 5 bases. This CDR3 spans 11 amino acids. As DNA, the CDR3 is TGTGCCAGCAGCCGAGGGACTGAAGCTTTCTTT. Its translation is CASSRGTEAFF.

This chain joins TRBV5-1 and TRBJ1-3, with D maybe TRBD1 (6 bases). V shed 0 bases and J shed 1 base, with 11 bases lying between them. CDR1 and CDR2 from the germline V gene are SGHRS and YFSETQ. The CDR3 contains 16 residues. The CDR3 nucleotides read TGCGCCAGCAGCTTGGGACCGACAGGTTCTGGAAACACCATATATTTT. This encodes CASSLGPTGSGNTIYF.